This T cell receptor beta chain was sequenced for a study of cytomegalovirus exposure and HLA in healthy donors. General study findings and limits: Confirmation in vitro established that a few CMV-associated chains were specific for CMV antigens. The study flagged around 150 TCR beta chains as cytomegalovirus-associated.

The PCR contained 60 Vbeta and 13 Jbeta primers. Generated by immunoSEQ multiplex PCR, the TCRdb table keeps only in-frame clones and is missing some. The sample holds approximately 54,000 clones. As regards this clone: Its specificity is not known.

Germline CDR1 LNHDA, CDR2 SQIVND (reference sequence). CDR3 length: 14 amino acids. Trimming pared 6 bases from V and 2 bases from J, leaving 11 bases between. Samples came from healthy bone marrow donors. The specimen was PBMCs. The chain is built from TRBV19 and TRBJ1-5; D might be TRBD1 (6 bases). This receptor was taken from a woman in her forties in good health and CMV-seronegative. The CDR3 region is CASRQGMGNQPQHF. The CDR3, as DNA: TGTGCCAGTAGGCAGGGGATGGGCAATCAGCCCCAGCATTTT.